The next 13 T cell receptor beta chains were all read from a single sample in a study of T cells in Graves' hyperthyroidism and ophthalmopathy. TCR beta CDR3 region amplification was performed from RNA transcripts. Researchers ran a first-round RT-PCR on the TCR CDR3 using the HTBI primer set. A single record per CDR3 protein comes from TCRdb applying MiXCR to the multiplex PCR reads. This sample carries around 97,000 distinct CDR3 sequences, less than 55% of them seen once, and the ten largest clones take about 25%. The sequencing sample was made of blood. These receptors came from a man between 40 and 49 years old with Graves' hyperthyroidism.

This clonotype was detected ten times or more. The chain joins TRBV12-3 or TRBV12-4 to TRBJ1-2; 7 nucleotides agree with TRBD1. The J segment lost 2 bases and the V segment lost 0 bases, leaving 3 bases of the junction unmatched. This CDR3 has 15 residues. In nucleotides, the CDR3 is TGTGCCAGCAGTTTAGCGGGGACAGACAACTATGGCTACACCTTC. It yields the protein CASSLAGTDNYGYTF.

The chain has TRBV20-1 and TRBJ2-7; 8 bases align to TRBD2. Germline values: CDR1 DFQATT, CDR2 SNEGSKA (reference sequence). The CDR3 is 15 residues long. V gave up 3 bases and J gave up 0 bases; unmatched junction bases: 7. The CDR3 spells CSASASGWNSYEQYF. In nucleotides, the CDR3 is TGCAGTGCTAGTGCTAGCGGGTGGAACTCCTACGAGCAGTACTTC.

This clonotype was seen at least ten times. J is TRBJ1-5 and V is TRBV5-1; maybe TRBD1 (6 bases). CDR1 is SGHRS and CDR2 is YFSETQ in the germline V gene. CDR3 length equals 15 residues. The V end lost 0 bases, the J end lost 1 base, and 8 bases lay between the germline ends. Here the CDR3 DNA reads TGCGCCAGCAGCTTGGAGGGGGGAAGCAATCAGCCCCAGCATTTT. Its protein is CASSLEGGSNQPQHF. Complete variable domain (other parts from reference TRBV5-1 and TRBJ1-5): KAGVTQTPRYLIKTRGQQVTLSCSPISGHRSVSWYQQTPGQGLQFLFEYFSETQRNKGNFPGRFSGRQFSNSRSEMNVSTLELGDSALYLCASSLEGGSNQPQHFGDGTRLSIL.

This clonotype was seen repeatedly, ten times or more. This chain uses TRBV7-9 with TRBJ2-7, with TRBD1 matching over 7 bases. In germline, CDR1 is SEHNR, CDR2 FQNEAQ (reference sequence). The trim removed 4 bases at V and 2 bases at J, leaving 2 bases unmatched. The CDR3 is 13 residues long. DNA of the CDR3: TGTGCCAGCAGCTCGGGACAGACCTACGAGCAGTACTTC. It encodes CASSSGQTYEQYF.

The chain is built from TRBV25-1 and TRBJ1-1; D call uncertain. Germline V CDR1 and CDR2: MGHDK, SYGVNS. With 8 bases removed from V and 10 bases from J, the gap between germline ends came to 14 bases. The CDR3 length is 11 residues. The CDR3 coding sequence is TGTGCCAGCCGAAAACATACGACAGCTTTCTTT. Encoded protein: CASRKHTTAFF.

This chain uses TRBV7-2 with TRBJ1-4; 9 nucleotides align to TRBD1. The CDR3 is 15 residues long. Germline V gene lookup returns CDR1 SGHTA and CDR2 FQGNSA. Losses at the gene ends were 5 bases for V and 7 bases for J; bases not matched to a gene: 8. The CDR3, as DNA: TGTGCCAGCAGCCAGGACGACAGGGGGGCTGAAAAACTGTTTTTT. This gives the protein CASSQDDRGAEKLFF.

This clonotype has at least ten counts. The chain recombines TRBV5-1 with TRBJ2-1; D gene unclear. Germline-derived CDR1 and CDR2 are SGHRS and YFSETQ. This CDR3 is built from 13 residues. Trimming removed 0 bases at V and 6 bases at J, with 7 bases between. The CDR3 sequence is CASSLGWGNEQFF. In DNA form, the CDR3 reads TGCGCCAGCAGCTTGGGATGGGGCAATGAGCAGTTCTTC.

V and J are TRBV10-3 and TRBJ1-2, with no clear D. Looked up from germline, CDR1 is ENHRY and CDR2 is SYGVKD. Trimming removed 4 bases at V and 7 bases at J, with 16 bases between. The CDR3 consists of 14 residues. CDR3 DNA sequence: TGTGCCATCAGTGTAGGGCAGAGATTGGCTGGCTACACCTTC. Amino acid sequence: CAISVGQRLAGYTF.

In DNA form, the CDR3 reads TGTGCCAGCAGTTTGGACTCCTCCTACAATGAGCAGTTCTTC. It yields the protein CASSLDSSYNEQFF. This chain uses TRBV27 with TRBJ2-1, with D perhaps TRBD2 (5 bases). In germline, CDR1 is MNHEY, CDR2 SMNVEV (reference sequence). There are 14 residues in the CDR3. V was clipped by 3 bases and J by 0 bases, with 6 bases between them.

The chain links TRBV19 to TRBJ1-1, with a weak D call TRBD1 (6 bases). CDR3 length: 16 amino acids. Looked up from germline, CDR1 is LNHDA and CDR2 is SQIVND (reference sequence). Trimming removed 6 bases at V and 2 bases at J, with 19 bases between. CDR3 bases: TGTGCCAGTAGCCAAAGGACAGTCGATGGAAACACTGAAGCTTTCTTT. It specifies CASSQRTVDGNTEAFF.

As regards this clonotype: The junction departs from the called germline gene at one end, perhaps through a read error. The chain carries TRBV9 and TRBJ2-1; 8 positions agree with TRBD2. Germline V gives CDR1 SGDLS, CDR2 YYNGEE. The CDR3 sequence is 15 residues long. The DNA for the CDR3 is TGTACCAGCAGCGCTAGCGGGTCGTACTACAATGAGCAGTCCTTC. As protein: CTSSASGSYYNEQSF.

CDR3 sequence (DNA): TGTGCCAGCAGCTTGGCGAGCCATCAAGAGACCCAGTACTTC. Amino acid sequence: CASSLASHQETQYF. The chain is built from TRBV7-2 and TRBJ2-5; D is uncertain. The germline V gene has CDR1 SGHTA and CDR2 FQGNSA. Deletions cut 3 bases from V and 2 bases from J, with 10 bases between. There are 14 residues in the CDR3.

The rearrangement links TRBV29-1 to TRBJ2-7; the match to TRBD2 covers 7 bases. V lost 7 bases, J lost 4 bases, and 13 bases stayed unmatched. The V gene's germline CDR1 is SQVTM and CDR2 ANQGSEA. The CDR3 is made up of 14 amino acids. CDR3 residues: CSATLLARKYEQYF. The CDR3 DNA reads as TGCAGCGCAACCCTACTAGCGCGAAAATACGAGCAGTACTTC.